The rows below give T cell receptor beta chains drawn from one sample of a study of T-cell memory formation after mild COVID-19. TCRdb re-analysed the 5' RACE reads in MiXCR, keeping a single row per CDR3 protein. In the table there are around 200,000 distinct CDR3 sequences, roughly a tenth of which are singletons. Sequencing was carried out using PBMCs or a T cell subset sorted from them (not recorded which). These receptors came from a man between 18 and 35 years old who had mild COVID-19 (a few samples of this study predate the infection). Cell type and time point are not known. The CDR3 runs from the conserved cysteine through the conserved F or W. D genes are given only for firm matches. Clone size is stated in some rows and not others, as once, few, many or a class when expanded.

CDR3aa	CDR3nt	d_gene	j_gene	v_gene	abundance
CASSEWLAYEQYF	TGTGCCAGCAGTGAATGGCTAGCCTACGAGCAGTACTTC	-	TRBJ2-7	TRBV25-1	-
CASSTGQGKGAFF	TGTGCCAGCAGTACCGGACAGGGTAAAGGGGCTTTCTTT	TRBD1	TRBJ1-1	TRBV12-3/TRBV12-4	many
CSAIRGNGRNQPQHF	TGCAGTGCTATCAGGGGGAATGGGCGCAATCAGCCCCAGCATTTT	TRBD1	TRBJ1-5	TRBV20-1	few
CASSWTSGGISTDTQYF	TGCGCCAGCAGCTGGACTAGCGGGGGGATTAGCACAGATACGCAGTATTTT	TRBD2	TRBJ2-3	TRBV5-1	-
CASSAWRDRPSPLHF	TGTGCCAGCAGTGCTTGGCGGGACAGGCCATCACCCCTCCACTTT	TRBD1	TRBJ1-6	TRBV6-1	few
CSARERRGRTDTQYF	TGCAGTGCTAGAGAACGGCGGGGCCGCACAGATACGCAGTATTTT	-	TRBJ2-3	TRBV20-1	-
CASSLFGETEAFF	TGCGCCAGCAGCTTGTTCGGGGAAACTGAAGCTTTCTTT	-	TRBJ1-1	TRBV5-1	-
CASSAGSNNEQFF	TGTGCCAGCAGTGCTGGGAGCAACAATGAGCAGTTCTTC	-	TRBJ2-1	TRBV2	few
CATSDYGVEWTGELFF	TGTGCCACCAGTGATTATGGGGTGGAATGGACCGGGGAGCTGTTTTTT	-	TRBJ2-2	TRBV24-1	-
CATSDRRDSGYTF	TGTGCCACCAGTGATCGGCGGGACAGCGGCTACACCTTC	TRBD1	TRBJ1-2	TRBV24-1	-
CASSDSPGEQYF	TGTGCCAGCAGTGACAGTCCGGGCGAGCAGTACTTC	-	TRBJ2-7	TRBV6-2/TRBV6-3	-
CASSLARSGPQETQYF	TGCGCCAGCAGCTTGGCCAGGAGCGGGCCCCAAGAGACCCAGTACTTC	-	TRBJ2-5	TRBV5-1	-
CASRYPGLAGGSTDTQYF	TGTGCCAGCAGATATCCGGGACTAGCGGGGGGGAGCACAGATACGCAGTATTTT	TRBD2	TRBJ2-3	TRBV12-3/TRBV12-4	few
CASSQVGSDTQYF	TGCGCCAGCAGCCAAGTTGGGTCAGATACGCAGTATTTT	-	TRBJ2-3	TRBV4-1	many
CASIKRLHSNQPQHF	TGTGCCAGCATCAAGCGGCTGCATAGCAATCAGCCCCAGCATTTT	-	TRBJ1-5	TRBV12-3/TRBV12-4	few
CASSLGPRQGLKGEAFF	TGCGCCAGCAGCTTGGGTCCGCGACAGGGGTTGAAGGGTGAAGCTTTCTTT	TRBD1	TRBJ1-1	TRBV5-1	-
CASGQPNTEAFF	TGTGCCTCGGGACAGCCTAACACTGAAGCTTTCTTT	TRBD1	TRBJ1-1	TRBV30	-
CSASRLADNEQFF	TGCAGTGCTAGTCGCCTAGCGGACAATGAGCAGTTCTTC	TRBD2	TRBJ2-1	TRBV20-1	-
CASSFQGVNYGYTF	TGTGCCAGCAGCTTTCAGGGCGTAAACTATGGCTACACCTTC	-	TRBJ1-2	TRBV5-4	few
CASSFQRLDFGQFF	TGTGCCAGCAGTTTTCAGCGACTAGACTTCGGGCAGTTCTTC	-	TRBJ2-1	TRBV28	-
CASSKVGQAPGELFF	TGTGCCAGCAGCAAAGTGGGACAGGCCCCCGGGGAGCTGTTTTTT	TRBD1	TRBJ2-2	TRBV2	many
CASSFGGGASPLHF	TGTGCCAGCAGCTTCGGGGGAGGCGCATCACCCCTCCACTTT	-	TRBJ1-6	TRBV7-9	-
CSARQGVLYEQYF	TGCAGTGCTAGACAGGGGGTACTCTACGAGCAGTACTTC	TRBD1	TRBJ2-7	TRBV20-1	-
CAITSGSSTDTQYF	TGTGCCATCACCAGCGGATCTAGCACAGATACGCAGTATTTT	-	TRBJ2-3	TRBV10-3	many
CASSQASDRGPSEQFF	TGCGCCAGCAGCCAAGCATCGGACAGGGGGCCTAGTGAGCAGTTCTTC	TRBD1	TRBJ2-1	TRBV4-1	-
CASSRQRGDQETQYF	TGTGCCAGCAGTCGCCAGCGGGGCGACCAAGAGACCCAGTACTTC	TRBD2	TRBJ2-5	TRBV7-2	few
CASSPQGQGTYEQYF	TGTGCCAGCAGCCCCCAAGGACAGGGCACCTACGAGCAGTACTTC	TRBD1	TRBJ2-7	TRBV7-2	few
CASSPGQGPGPQHF	TGTGCCAGCAGTCCCGGACAGGGCCCGGGGCCCCAGCATTTT	TRBD1	TRBJ1-5	TRBV12-3/TRBV12-4	few
CVGTDNYGYTF	TGTGTAGGGACGGACAACTATGGCTACACCTTC	-	TRBJ1-2	TRBV30	-
CASSLLGAVAPDTQYF	TGTGCCAGCAGTTTATTAGGGGCCGTAGCCCCTGATACGCAGTATTTT	-	TRBJ2-3	TRBV28	few
CASSSGQGREASYNEQFF	TGTGCCAGCAGCAGCGGGCAGGGAAGGGAAGCCTCCTACAATGAGCAGTTCTTC	-	TRBJ2-1	TRBV11-3	few
CASSYSWTPFNEQFF	TGTGCCAGCAGTTACTCTTGGACGCCATTCAATGAGCAGTTCTTC	-	TRBJ2-1	TRBV6-5	-
CSARATVGGYGNSPLHF	TGCAGTGCTAGAGCGACGGTAGGGGGCTATGGGAATTCACCCCTCCACTTT	TRBD1	TRBJ1-6	TRBV20-1	few
CASSYSGGAAKNIQYF	TGTGCCAGCAGTTACTCGGGTGGGGCGGCCAAAAACATTCAGTACTTC	-	TRBJ2-4	TRBV6-5	many
CASTPSGGSYEQYF	TGTGCCAGCACCCCTAGCGGGGGCTCCTACGAGCAGTACTTC	TRBD2	TRBJ2-7	TRBV7-9	few
CASSLGSTSEDYEQYF	TGCGCCAGCAGCTTGGGTAGTACTAGCGAGGACTACGAGCAGTACTTC	TRBD2	TRBJ2-7	TRBV5-1	few
CASSLARGGNSNYGYTF	TGCGCCAGCAGCTTGGCCCGGGGGGGCAATTCGAACTATGGCTACACCTTC	-	TRBJ1-2	TRBV5-1	few
CASSWAGTGELFF	TGTGCCAGCAGCTGGGCCGGCACCGGGGAGCTGTTTTTT	-	TRBJ2-2	TRBV5-6	-
CASSYRAGKYSGANVLTF	TGTGCCAGCAGTTATCGGGCAGGGAAATACTCTGGGGCCAACGTCCTGACTTTC	-	TRBJ2-6	TRBV6-5	many
CASSPARTANTGELFF	TGTGCCAGCAGTCCAGCCCGCACAGCGAACACCGGGGAGCTGTTTTTT	-	TRBJ2-2	TRBV7-6	-
CASSLVYRETQYF	TGTGCCAGCAGTTTAGTGTATCGGGAGACCCAGTACTTC	-	TRBJ2-5	TRBV25-1	few
CASSLRRGSTYNEQFF	TGTGCCAGCAGCTTGCGGCGGGGGTCAACCTACAATGAGCAGTTCTTC	TRBD2	TRBJ2-1	TRBV5-4	many
CASSGTGQLSPLHF	TGTGCCAGCAGCGGCACGGGTCAGCTGTCACCCCTCCACTTT	-	TRBJ1-6	TRBV7-3	-
CAWTYSPGVGAFF	TGTGCCTGGACTTACTCTCCGGGGGTCGGGGCTTTCTTT	-	TRBJ1-1	TRBV30	few
CASSLVSVGTQYF	TGCGCCAGCAGCCTAGTCTCTGTCGGTACGCAGTATTTT	-	TRBJ2-3	TRBV4-3	few
CASSRSGVQETQYF	TGTGCCAGCAGCCGTAGCGGGGTCCAAGAGACCCAGTACTTC	TRBD2	TRBJ2-5	TRBV7-2	few
CASSPNGKSSYNEQFF	TGTGCCAGCAGCCCAAATGGGAAATCGAGCTACAATGAGCAGTTCTTC	-	TRBJ2-1	TRBV7-8	-
CASRYRTSGEDTQYF	TGCGCCAGCAGATATAGGACTAGCGGAGAGGATACGCAGTATTTT	TRBD2	TRBJ2-3	TRBV5-1	few
CASSLPGSSTDTQYF	TGCGCCAGCAGCTTGCCTGGATCTAGCACAGATACGCAGTATTTT	-	TRBJ2-3	TRBV5-1	-